Listed below are T cell receptor beta chains from one sample, sequenced in a study of T cell responses to AZD1222 COVID-19 vaccine. Produced via immunoSEQ multiplex PCR; TCRdb's table is partial and in-frame only. The sample contains tens of thousands of clones, more than 75% of which appear only once. This sample comprised peripheral blood, obtained on day 0 of AZD1222 vaccination. All receptors come from an adult in good health. Both conserved end residues are part of each CDR3. D genes are given only for firm matches. Size is omitted from some rows. Given values are once, few, many or a class for expanded clones.

TRBJ2-1 | NA | NA | TRBV9 | TGTGCCAGCAGCGTAGCTCTGAGATGGAATGAGCAGTTCTTC | CASSVALRWNEQFF
TRBJ2-5 | NA | NA | TRBV14 | TGTGCCAGCAGCCATGTGGCGTGGACGCCGAGGGAGACCCAGTACTTC | CASSHVAWTPRETQYF
TRBJ2-2 | NA | NA | TRBV9 | TGTGCCAGCAGCGTAGGCCTTCTGGGGTACGGTTCCGGGGAGCTGTTTTTT | CASSVGLLGYGSGELFF
TRBJ2-7 | NA | NA | TRBV7-2 | TGTGCCAGCAGCTTGAGGGACTCCTACGAGCAGTACTTC | CASSLRDSYEQYF
TRBJ1-2 | once | TRBD1 | TRBV6-5 | TGTGCCAGCAGGGGACAGGGGCTTTACTATGGCTACACCTTC | CASRGQGLYYGYTF
TRBJ2-3 | once | TRBD1 | TRBV27 | TGTGCCAGCAGTAAGGGGACAGGGGGCACAGATACGCAGTATTTT | CASSKGTGGTDTQYF
TRBJ1-1 | NA | NA | TRBV28 | TGTGCCAGCAGTTCCACGGGGGACACTGAAGCTTTCTTT | CASSSTGDTEAFF
TRBJ2-7 | NA | NA | TRBV6-5 | TGTGCCAGCATCGGGCTCTACGAGCAGTACTTC | CASIGLYEQYF
TRBJ1-6 | NA | TRBD1 | TRBV6-4 | TGTGCCAGCAGTGTCAGGACAGGGGATAATTCACCCCTCCACTTT | CASSVRTGDNSPLHF
TRBJ2-7 | once | NA | TRBV4-1 | TGCGCCAGCAGCCAGCGGACAAGAACTACGCAGCAGTACTTC | CASSQRTRTTQQYF
TRBJ1-1 | NA | NA | TRBV18 | TGTGCCAGCTCACTAGGAGTTAACACTGAAGCTTTCTTT | CASSLGVNTEAFF
TRBJ2-5 | NA | NA | TRBV10-3 | TGTGCCATCAGTGAGTCCCAGGTCCAAGAGACCCAGTACTTC | CAISESQVQETQYF
TRBJ1-5 | NA | NA | TRBV19 | TGTGCCAGTAGTATTATCCAGACCCTATCGGATCAGCCCCAGCATTTT | CASSIIQTLSDQPQHF
TRBJ2-4 | NA | NA | TRBV29-1 | TGCAGCGTTAAAACGACAGCCAAAAACATTCAGTACTTC | CSVKTTAKNIQYF
TRBJ1-3 | NA | NA | TRBV28 | TGTGCCAGCAGCCCCCCGGCGCTTAGCTCTGGAAACACCATATATTTT | CASSPPALSSGNTIYF
TRBJ1-3 | NA | TRBD1 | TRBV19 | TGTGCCAGTAGTATCGACAGGGCTGGAAACACCATATATTTT | CASSIDRAGNTIYF
TRBJ2-7 | NA | TRBD1 | TRBV7-3 | TGTGCCAGCAGCGGAGGCCGGGACAGGGGAAAGGTCGGACAGTACTTC | CASSGGRDRGKVGQYF
TRBJ1-2 | NA | NA | TRBV28 | TGTGCCAGCAGTTTCTCCAGGGAAGGCTACACCTTC | CASSFSREGYTF
TRBJ2-5 | NA | NA | TRBV5-6 | TGTGCCAGCAGCTTACAGGGAAATCAAGAGACCCAGTACTTC | CASSLQGNQETQYF
TRBJ2-1 | NA | TRBD2 | TRBV13 | TGTGCCAGCAGATCGCGGGAGTCTTCCTACAATGAGCAGTTCTTC | CASRSRESSYNEQFF
TRBJ2-1 | NA | TRBD1 | TRBV30 | TGTGCCTCCCGGGACAGATACAATGAGCAGTTCTTC | CASRDRYNEQFF
TRBJ1-2 | NA | NA | TRBV3-1/TRBV3-2 | TGTGCCAGCAGCGCGCCGGGGGGTAACTATGGCTACACCTTC | CASSAPGGNYGYTF
TRBJ1-1 | NA | NA | TRBV7-2 | TGTGCCAGCAGCGCTCCTAATTTCGCTGAAGCTTTCTTT | CASSAPNFAEAFF
TRBJ2-2 | NA | NA | TRBV6-5 | TGTGCCAGCAGTTTAGTAGGGACCCCTACGCCCGGGGAGCTGTTTTTT | CASSLVGTPTPGELFF
TRBJ1-4 | NA | NA | TRBV2 | TGTGCCAGCCAAGGCTTGGGCAAGTCTAATGAAAAACTGTTTTTT | CASQGLGKSNEKLFF
TRBJ1-4 | NA | NA | TRBV20-1 | TGCAGTGCGAGAGAAAATGAAAAACTGTTTTTT | CSARENEKLFF
TRBJ1-2 | few | NA | TRBV5-1 | TGCGCCAGCAGCCTCGGGCTGGGTAACTATGGCTACACCTTC | CASSLGLGNYGYTF
TRBJ1-2 | NA | TRBD1 | TRBV5-6 | TGTGCCAGCAGCCGGACAGGGGTCGGCTACACCTTC | CASSRTGVGYTF
TRBJ2-7 | NA | NA | TRBV5-4 | TGTGCCAGCAGCCCCGGGCCAGGGGGGTACGAGCAGTACTTC | CASSPGPGGYEQYF